This record looks at one T cell receptor beta chain sequence and its context. No antigen is known for it. TCRdb reprocessed the RT-PCR reads with MiXCR, giving one entry per CDR3 protein. This sample has around 790,000 distinct CDR3 sequences, with around 21% found just once. This sample was included in a study of response to subunit inactivated influenza vaccine. General study findings and limits: The authors proposed limited new T cell recruitment per seasonal influenza vaccination.

V trimming: 4 bases; J trimming: 1 base; junction bases outside the gene matches: 1. The CDR3 spans 15 residues. The rearrangement joins TRBV12-3 or TRBV12-4 to TRBJ2-3; 11 bases fit TRBD2. The sequenced sample was PBMCs from blood, obtained 4 to 6 days after vaccination. The source is a man between 45 and 60 years old who received an inactivated influenza vaccine. The CDR3 here is CASSWGLAGTDTQYF. Here the CDR3 DNA reads TGTGCCAGCAGTTGGGGACTAGCGGGCACAGATACGCAGTATTTT.